Sequencing of this T cell receptor (beta chain) was carried out in a study of blood T cells in healthy people across ages. The V and J ends lost 3 bases and 5 bases respectively, with 9 bases between them. CDR3 size: 13 residues. Germline CDR1 reads MNHNS; CDR2 reads SASEGT. The study, taken as a whole, reports: Unsorted PBMCs prevented conclusive naive versus antigen-experienced comparison. The fall in TCR beta diversity per million T cells was roughly linear with age.

The use of a sample-barcoded 5' primer and a J-beta primer mix characterized a second PCR of roughly 6 to 11 cycles. TCRdb re-called the 5' RACE reads through MiXCR, storing one row per CDR3 protein. Among about 400,000 distinct CDR3 sequences listed, approximately 52% were seen once. In the case of this clonotype: Its antigen is undetermined.

The sequence came from a man aged 55-75 years in good health. Sequenced: blood. This sequence joins TRBV6-1 and TRBJ2-3, with D hard to call. The CDR3 sequence is CASSDQFEDTQYF. The CDR3 nucleotides are TGTGCCAGCAGTGACCAGTTTGAAGATACGCAGTATTTT.